The rows below give T cell receptor beta chains drawn from one sample of a study of blood T cell repertoires in COVID-19. Assay: immunoSEQ multiplex PCR; the TCRdb copy retains only in-frame clones and omits some. The table lists about 160,000 clones, about 85% of them singletons. Sequenced material: peripheral blood. These receptors were taken from a man in his forties or fifties with acute or convalescent COVID-19. Each CDR3 is given without its conserved first and last residue. Rows may omit the clone size; those that give it use once, few, many or a size class.

j_gene,v_gene,abundance,CDR3aa
TRBJ1-4,TRBV7-2,NA,ASSLIQGGEKLF
TRBJ1-5,TRBV12-3/TRBV12-4,NA,ASSRDRDQPQH
TRBJ1-1,TRBV6-1,NA,ASSDMNLRGGGTAF
TRBJ1-2,TRBV6-5,NA,AIRDRNYGYT
TRBJ2-3,TRBV6-2/TRBV6-3,once,ASSRTDSKYTDTQY
TRBJ2-3,TRBV9,NA,ASSPRGSGADTQY
TRBJ2-7,TRBV4-2,NA,ASSQDLAGGYEQY
TRBJ1-5,TRBV19,few,ASRQGALGNQPQH
TRBJ2-3,TRBV10-2,NA,ASRESSPEGQY
TRBJ1-4,TRBV6-6,NA,ASSLWGGSEKLF
TRBJ1-3,TRBV4-3,NA,ASSQDLNRGPGNTIY
TRBJ2-2,TRBV27,NA,ASSPNRVGPGELF
TRBJ2-5,TRBV30,NA,AFPLETQY
TRBJ2-2,TRBV24-1,few,ATSDPGDGTGELF
TRBJ1-1,TRBV2,NA,ASSDRAGHTEAF
TRBJ2-7,TRBV3-1/TRBV3-2,NA,ASSQGQVFTYEQY
TRBJ1-2,TRBV5-1,NA,ASSLDRGMGGYT
TRBJ2-6,TRBV27,NA,ASSFLSGANVLT
TRBJ1-1,TRBV5-1,few,ASSRDSRTNTEAF
TRBJ2-5,TRBV12-5,NA,ASGLVQRGEETQY
TRBJ2-7,TRBV5-1,few,ASSLGLGTYEQY
TRBJ2-7,TRBV7-2,NA,ASSLLGGGEQY
TRBJ1-2,TRBV6-6,NA,ASSTKLANYGYT
TRBJ1-2,TRBV5-4,NA,ASSRTGKQGYT
TRBJ1-4,TRBV4-2,NA,ASSQEAGTNEKLF
TRBJ1-5,TRBV7-8,NA,ASTDGQGGQPQH
TRBJ2-5,TRBV7-9,NA,ASSWGTSGTGTQY
TRBJ1-6,TRBV7-6,few,ASSLDGAGSSYNSPLH
TRBJ2-7,TRBV27,few,ASSFPRGAASEQY
TRBJ2-5,TRBV5-1,NA,ASSLGTGRETQY
TRBJ2-5,TRBV19,once,ASSSTGLAGRETQY
TRBJ2-3,TRBV30,NA,AWGLAGVDTQY
TRBJ2-2,TRBV11-3,NA,ASSSGPKAYTGELF
TRBJ2-7,TRBV5-6,NA,ASSWDNAYEQY
TRBJ2-2,TRBV6-5,NA,ASSRQGNTGELF
TRBJ1-5,TRBV7-2,few,ASSSGQGANQPQH
TRBJ2-7,TRBV2,NA,ASSFGGDSSYEQY
TRBJ1-2,TRBV3-1/TRBV3-2,once,ASSQGRGSGYT
TRBJ2-7,TRBV9,NA,ASSGGQGDPYEQY
TRBJ1-2,TRBV9,NA,ASSDPPDRGDGYT